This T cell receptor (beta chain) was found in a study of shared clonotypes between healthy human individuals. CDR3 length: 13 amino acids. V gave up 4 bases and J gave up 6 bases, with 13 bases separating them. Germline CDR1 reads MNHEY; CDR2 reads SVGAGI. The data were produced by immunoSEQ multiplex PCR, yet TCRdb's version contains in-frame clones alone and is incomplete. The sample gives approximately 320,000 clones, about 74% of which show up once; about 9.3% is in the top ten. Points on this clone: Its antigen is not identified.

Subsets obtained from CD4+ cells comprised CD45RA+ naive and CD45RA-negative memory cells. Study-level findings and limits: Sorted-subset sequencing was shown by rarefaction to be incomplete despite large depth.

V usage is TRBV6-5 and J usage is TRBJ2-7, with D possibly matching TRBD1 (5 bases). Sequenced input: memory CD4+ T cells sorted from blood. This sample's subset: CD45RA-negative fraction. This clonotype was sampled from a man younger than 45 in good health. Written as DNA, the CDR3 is TGTGCCAGCAGTTTAGGGGAAACTCGCGAGCAGTACTTC. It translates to CASSLGETREQYF.